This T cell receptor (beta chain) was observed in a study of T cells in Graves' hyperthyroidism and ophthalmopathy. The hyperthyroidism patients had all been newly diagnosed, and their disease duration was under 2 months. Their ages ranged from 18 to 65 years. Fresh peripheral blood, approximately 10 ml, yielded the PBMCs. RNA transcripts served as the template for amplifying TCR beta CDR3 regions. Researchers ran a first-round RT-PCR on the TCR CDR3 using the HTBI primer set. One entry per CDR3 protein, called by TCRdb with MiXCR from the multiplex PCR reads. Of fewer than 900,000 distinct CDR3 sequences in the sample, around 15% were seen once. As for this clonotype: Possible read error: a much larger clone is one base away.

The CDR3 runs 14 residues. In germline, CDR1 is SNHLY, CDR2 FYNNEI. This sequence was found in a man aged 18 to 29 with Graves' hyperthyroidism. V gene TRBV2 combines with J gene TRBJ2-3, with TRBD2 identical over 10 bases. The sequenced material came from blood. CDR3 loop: CASRSGRGTDAQYF. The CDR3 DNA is TGTGCCAGCAGGAGCGGGAGGGGCACAGATGCGCAGTATTTT. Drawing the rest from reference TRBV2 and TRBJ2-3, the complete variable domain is EPEVTQTPSHQVTQMGQEVILRCVPISNHLYFYWYRQILGQKVEFLVSFYNNEISEKSEIFDDQFSVERPDGSNFTLKIRSTKLEDSAMYFCASRSGRGTDAQYFGPGTRLTVL.